This T cell receptor beta chain was recovered during a study of blood T cell repertoires in COVID-19. The germline CDR1 and CDR2 sequences are SGHRS and YFSETQ. V was pared by 2 bases and J by 2 bases, with 14 bases between. The CDR3 runs 16 residues. TCRdb's copy holds only in-frame clones and misses some; the assay was immunoSEQ multiplex PCR. The sample consists of approximately 210,000 clones, 75% to 90% of them appearing once. Sequenced: peripheral blood. The V gene is TRBV5-1, the J gene TRBJ2-1; D not certain. The TCR comes from a man in his forties with acute or convalescent COVID-19. CDR3 DNA sequence: TGCGCCAGCAGCTTAGCGACTGACGCACCCTACAATGAGCAGTTCTTC. It encodes CASSLATDAPYNEQFF.